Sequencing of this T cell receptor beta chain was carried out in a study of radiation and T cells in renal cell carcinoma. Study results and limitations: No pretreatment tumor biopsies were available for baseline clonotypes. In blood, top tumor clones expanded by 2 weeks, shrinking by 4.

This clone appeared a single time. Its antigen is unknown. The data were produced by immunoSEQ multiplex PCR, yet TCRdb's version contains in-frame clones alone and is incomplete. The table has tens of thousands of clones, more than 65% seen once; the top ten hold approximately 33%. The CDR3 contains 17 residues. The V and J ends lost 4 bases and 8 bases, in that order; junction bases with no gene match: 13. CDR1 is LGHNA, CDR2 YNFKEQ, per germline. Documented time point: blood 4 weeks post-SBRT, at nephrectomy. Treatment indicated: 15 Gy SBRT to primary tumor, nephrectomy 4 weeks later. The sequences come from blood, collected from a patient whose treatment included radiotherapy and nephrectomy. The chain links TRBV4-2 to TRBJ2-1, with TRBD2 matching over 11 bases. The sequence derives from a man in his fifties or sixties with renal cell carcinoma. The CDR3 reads CASSRSGRTSGFYEQFF. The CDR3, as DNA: TGTGCCAGCAGCCGGTCGGGGCGGACTAGCGGGTTCTATGAGCAGTTCTTC.